This T cell receptor beta chain emerged from a study of HIV-infected patients and healthy controls. Study overall: No general T-cell lymphocytopenia was present, and per-chain CDR3 totals resembled those of controls.

The V and J ends lost 2 bases and 1 base respectively, with 11 bases between them. CDR3 size: 15 residues. Germline V gene lookup returns CDR1 PRHDT and CDR2 FYEKMQ (reference sequence). Whole blood was used without fractionation, so all unsorted peripheral T cells were included. About 500 ng RNA was reverse transcribed with alpha and beta constant-region primers. Each of the alpha and beta chains got its own library through chain-specific third strand synthesis with indices. In TCRdb, the 5' RACE reads were re-called with MiXCR into one record per CDR3 protein. The sample consists of 6,600 or so distinct CDR3 sequences, approximately 10% of them appearing once. This clonotype was seen many times.

The sequence was obtained from an adult with HIV infection. This chain uses TRBV13 with TRBJ1-1; D is unresolved. The sequencing here drew on blood, taken before antiretroviral therapy. CDR3 sequence: CASSLRSTPNTEAFF. CDR3 nucleotides: TGTGCCAGCAGCTTACGCTCGACACCGAACACTGAAGCTTTCTTT.